This TCR beta chain was retrieved from a study of radiotherapy plus CTLA-4 blockade in lung cancer. Using immunoSEQ multiplex PCR, the repertoire was profiled, and TCRdb retains in-frame clones only, with some absent. The top ten clones hold roughly 8.7% of a sample with roughly 63,000 clones, 65% to 80% of them seen once. This CDR3 spans 14 amino acids. Trimming shortened V by 3 bases and J by 4 bases, and 11 bases separated the two germline ends. Germline V gene lookup returns CDR1 LGHNA and CDR2 YSLEER. This chain joins TRBV4-3 and TRBJ2-3; possibly TRBD2 for D (5 bases). Sequencing used peripheral blood, obtained from a patient treated with radiotherapy plus ipilimumab. This TCR was sampled from a human donor with non-small cell lung cancer whose response to radiotherapy plus ipilimumab could not be evaluated. CDR3 residues: CASSQEDVPDTQYF. CDR3 bases: TGCGCCAGCAGCCAGGAGGACGTTCCAGATACGCAGTATTTT.